These 5 T cell receptor beta chains came from one sample sequenced in a study of technical replicates of blood from four donors. Profiled with immunoSEQ multiplex PCR; TCRdb holds only in-frame clones, not every one. The sample records about 100,000 clones, around 96% being singletons. The sequenced sample was T cells isolated from PBMCs. All receptors come from a human donor in good health.

This chain connects TRBV28 to TRBJ1-2, with 9 bases fitting TRBD1. Losses at the gene ends were 6 bases for V and 8 bases for J; bases not matched to a gene: 16. The CDR3 covers 16 residues. The germline V gene encodes CDR1 MDHEN and CDR2 SYDVKM. DNA of the CDR3: TGTGCCAGCAGAGGGAGTCCCGGGACAGGGTTCGGGGGCTACACCTTC. Translation: CASRGSPGTGFGGYTF.

The V gene is TRBV10-1, the J gene TRBJ2-7; tentative D call: TRBD2 (6 bases). Per the germline V gene, CDR1 is WNHNN and CDR2 is SYGVQD (reference sequence). The V and J ends lost 4 bases and 0 bases respectively, with 10 bases between them. The CDR3 runs to 14 residues. CDR3 residues: CASSAAGSSYEQYF. The CDR3 DNA reads as TGCGCCAGCAGTGCGGCCGGGAGCTCCTACGAGCAGTACTTC.

The chain employs TRBV2 and TRBJ2-3; 10 nucleotides agree with TRBD2. The germline CDR1 and CDR2 sequences are SNHLY and FYNNEI. With 6 bases clipped from V and 6 bases from J, the junction kept 9 bases outside the gene matches. CDR3 length: 15 amino acids. In DNA form, the CDR3 reads TGTGCCAGCAGCGACGCGAGCGGGAGGGCGGATACGCAGTATTTT. Protein: CASSDASGRADTQYF.

The V call is TRBV7-2, the J call TRBJ2-7, with D perhaps TRBD1 (5 bases). Germline-derived CDR1 and CDR2 are SGHTA and FQGNSA. This CDR3 region has 14 residues. V lost 3 bases and J 2 bases, leaving 11 bases between the germline ends. This CDR3 is CASSFWQGPYEQYF. The CDR3 nucleotides read TGTGCCAGCAGCTTCTGGCAGGGCCCCTACGAGCAGTACTTC.

The chain couples TRBV5-4 to TRBJ2-3, with 7 bases fitting TRBD1. J lost 4 bases, V lost 4 bases, and 3 bases had no gene match. The CDR3 runs to 13 residues. CDR1 SGHNT and CDR2 YYREEE come from the germline V gene (reference sequence). CDR3 coding DNA: TGTGCCAGCAGCCTCCAGGGGGCAGATACGCAGTATTTT. It codes for CASSLQGADTQYF.